This TCR beta chain appears in the sequencing data of a study of blood T cell repertoires in COVID-19. Seattle participants joined during active infection and were tracked over time. Measured with immunoSEQ multiplex PCR; TCRdb has only the in-frame clones, and not every one. This sample has a few hundred thousand clones, with about four fifths found just once. CDR3 length equals 15 residues. CDR1 and CDR2 (germline): SGHKS, YYEKEE (reference sequence). The J segment lost 3 bases and the V segment lost 0 bases, leaving 6 bases of the junction unmatched. This rearrangement joins TRBV5-5 to TRBJ2-7; 7 bases align to TRBD1. The sequence came from a person aged 70 to 85 with COVID-19, enrolled during active disease. The specimen was peripheral blood. The CDR3 reads CASSLGQGTFYEQYF. The CDR3 DNA reads as TGTGCCAGCAGCTTGGGACAGGGAACCTTCTACGAGCAGTACTTC.